The 23 T cell receptor beta chains below all came from one sample that was sequenced in a study of CD8+ T cells in alopecia areata. The authors extracted RNA and reverse transcribed it into cDNA as the sequencing template. Assay used: immunoSEQ multiplex PCR; TCRdb lists only in-frame clones, some missing. The sample has some 150,000 clones, roughly 58% seen once; the top ten hold 36%. What was sequenced was CD8+ T cells sorted from blood. The source is a human donor in good health.

This clone was counted once. This sequence joins TRBV7-8 and TRBJ2-2; 7 nucleotides agree with TRBD2. Germline V gene sequence: CDR1 SGHVS, CDR2 FQNEAQ. Trimming cost V 0 bases and J 1 base; bases outside gene matches: 2. CDR3 length equals 16 residues. The CDR3 reads CASSLAGGQNTGELFF. CDR3 sequence (DNA): TGTGCCAGCAGCTTAGCGGGAGGGCAGAACACCGGGGAGCTGTTTTTT. Looking up the rest from reference TRBV7-8 and TRBJ2-2 gives the full variable domain: GAGVSQSPRYKVAKRGQDVALRCDPISGHVSLFWYQQALGQGPEFLTYFQNEAQLDKSGLPSDRFFAERPEGSVSTLKIQRTQQEDSAVYLCASSLAGGQNTGELFFGEGSRLTVL.

V usage is TRBV10-2 and J usage is TRBJ2-7, with D possibly being TRBD2 (7 bases). This CDR3 contains 13 residues. Germline values: CDR1 WSHSY, CDR2 SAAADI. Trimming pared 4 bases from V and 6 bases from J, leaving 13 bases between. The CDR3 nucleotides read TGCGCCAGCAGTGCTAGGGGGGGCGGCGAGCAGTACTTC. It translates to CASSARGGGEQYF.

The chain employs TRBV7-9 and TRBJ1-2, with a weak D call TRBD1 (6 bases). V dropped 3 bases and J dropped 4 bases, with 9 bases sitting between them. The CDR3 is 13 amino acids. Germline values: CDR1 SEHNR, CDR2 FQNEAQ (reference sequence). The CDR3 here is CASSLGHFYGYTF. The CDR3 nucleotides are TGTGCCAGCAGCTTGGGACATTTCTATGGCTACACCTTC.

The V and J genes are TRBV6-5 and TRBJ2-7; D may correspond to TRBD1 or TRBD2 (5 bases each). This CDR3 comprises 14 residues. The V and J ends lost 9 bases and 2 bases respectively, with 17 bases between them. Germline V gene sequence: CDR1 MNHEY, CDR2 SVGAGI. CDR3 sequence reads: CAREPGPTTYEQYF. CDR3 nucleotides: TGTGCCAGAGAGCCGGGACCAACTACCTACGAGCAGTACTTC.

This clone was detected once. The chain recombines TRBV5-1 with TRBJ1-1; D is unresolved. Germline loops: CDR1 SGHRS, CDR2 YFSETQ. The CDR3 is 14 amino acids. The V and J ends lost 4 bases and 1 base respectively, with 11 bases between them. The CDR3 sequence: CASSEDLPNTEAFF. The CDR3 DNA follows: TGCGCCAGCAGCGAGGATCTTCCGAACACTGAAGCTTTCTTT.

Only a few counts were recorded for this clone. The genes are TRBV7-9 and TRBJ2-7; no reliable D call. Germline V gene sequence: CDR1 SEHNR, CDR2 FQNEAQ (reference sequence). This CDR3 is built from 14 residues. V gave up 1 base and J gave up 3 bases, with 10 bases separating them. The CDR3 region is CASSLEGRFYEQYF. DNA of the CDR3: TGTGCCAGCAGCTTAGAGGGCAGATTCTACGAGCAGTACTTC.

This chain uses TRBV30 with TRBJ2-7; D possibly matches TRBD1 or TRBD2 (5 bases each). CDR1 is GTSNPN and CDR2 is SVGIG in the germline V gene (reference sequence). V gave up 4 bases and J gave up 7 bases, with 17 bases separating them. CDR3 length equals 13 residues. CDR3 sequence (DNA): TGTGCCTGGACTCCTGACAGCGGCTCGGAGCAGTACTTC. Translated, it gives CAWTPDSGSEQYF.

The chain joins TRBV2 to TRBJ2-6; 7 bases agree with TRBD2. CDR3 length: 14 amino acids. With 2 bases clipped from V and 7 bases from J, the junction kept 2 bases outside the gene matches. CDR1 and CDR2 from the germline V gene are SNHLY and FYNNEI. The CDR3 loop is CASSEWGGANVLTF. DNA of the CDR3: TGTGCCAGCAGTGAATGGGGGGGTGCCAACGTCCTGACTTTC.

The rearrangement uses TRBV9 and TRBJ2-1; either TRBD1 or TRBD2 may fit D (5 bases each). The CDR3 runs to 14 residues. Looked up from germline, CDR1 is SGDLS and CDR2 is YYNGEE. The V end was cut by 0 bases, the J end by 6 bases, with 10 bases between. The CDR3 protein is CASSVGDRTNEQFF. In nucleotides, the CDR3 is TGTGCCAGCAGCGTAGGGGACCGTACCAATGAGCAGTTCTTC. The full variable domain, its missing parts supplied by reference TRBV9 and TRBJ2-1, is DSGVTQTPKHLITATGQRVTLRCSPRSGDLSVYWYQQSLDQGLQFLIQYYNGEERAKGNILERFSAQQFPDLHSELNLSSLELGDSALYFCASSVGDRTNEQFFGPGTRLTVL.

The chain carries TRBV5-1 and TRBJ2-1; 11 positions match TRBD2. Losses at the gene ends were 4 bases for V and 5 bases for J; bases not matched to a gene: 5. Germline V CDR1 and CDR2: SGHRS, YFSETQ. This CDR3 has 15 amino acids. The CDR3 loop is CASSASSGRNNEQFF. CDR3 coding DNA: TGCGCCAGCAGCGCATCTAGCGGGAGGAACAATGAGCAGTTCTTC.

V and J are TRBV16 and TRBJ1-2; D not resolved. Germline lookup yields CDR1 KGHSY and CDR2 FQNENV. The CDR3 contains 16 residues. V was shortened by 4 bases and J by 2 bases, with 17 bases between the two germline ends. CDR3 amino acids: CASSPNLSGENYGYTF. The CDR3 DNA is TGTGCCAGCAGCCCAAACCTTTCGGGAGAGAACTATGGCTACACCTTC. The full variable domain, in which reference TRBV16 and TRBJ1-2 provide the parts outside the CDR3, is GEEVAQTPKHLVRGEGQKAKLYCAPIKGHSYVFWYQQVLKNEFKFLISFQNENVFDETGMPKERFSAKCLPNSPCSLEIQATKLEDSAVYFCASSPNLSGENYGYTFGSGTRLTVV.

J is TRBJ2-7 and V is TRBV19; D tentatively fits TRBD1 or TRBD2 (5 bases each). Germline V gives CDR1 LNHDA, CDR2 SQIVND (reference sequence). The CDR3 has 14 amino acids. Trimming removed 10 bases at V and 5 bases at J, with 21 bases between. CDR3 loop: CATKGETAINEQYF. As DNA, the CDR3 is TGTGCCACTAAAGGGGAGACAGCGATCAACGAGCAGTACTTC. The entire variable domain, with the rest obtained from reference TRBV19 and TRBJ2-7, is as follows: DGGITQSPKYLFRKEGQNVTLSCEQNLNHDAMYWYRQDPGQGLRLIYYSQIVNDFQKGDIAEGYSVSREKKESFPLTVTSAQKNPTAFYLCATKGETAINEQYFGPGTRLTVT.

The CDR3 is CASSLEGAEAFF. CDR3 DNA: TGTGCCAGCAGTTTAGAGGGGGCTGAAGCTTTCTTT. The chain couples TRBV25-1 to TRBJ1-1; a possible D gene is TRBD1 (6 bases). There are 12 residues in the CDR3. Germline CDR1 and CDR2: MGHDK and SYGVNS. Trimming pared 5 bases from V and 6 bases from J, leaving 10 bases between.

This clone was counted between two and nine times. V is TRBV29-1 and J is TRBJ2-1; TRBD2 matches at 10 bases. Per germline, CDR1 SQVTM and CDR2 ANQGSEA. V trimming: 6 bases; J trimming: 4 bases; junction bases outside the gene matches: 3. The CDR3 spans 13 residues. The CDR3 loop is CSVTTSGYNEQFF. CDR3 DNA sequence: TGCAGCGTGACGACTAGCGGGTACAATGAGCAGTTCTTC.

This rearrangement joins TRBV25-1 to TRBJ2-5; perhaps TRBD2 as D (6 bases). Germline V gives CDR1 MGHDK, CDR2 SYGVNS. V dropped 5 bases and J dropped 5 bases, with 18 bases sitting between them. This CDR3 is 15 amino acids long. This CDR3 reads CASSKTGTPGETQYF. The DNA for the CDR3 is TGTGCCAGCAGTAAAACCGGGACTCCCGGCGAGACCCAGTACTTC.

The chain has TRBV7-9 and TRBJ2-5, with D maybe TRBD1 (5 bases). The CDR3 covers 14 residues. Trimming took 5 bases from V and 4 from J, leaving 14 bases between them. From germline, CDR1 is SEHNR and CDR2 FQNEAQ (reference sequence). The CDR3 bases are TGTGCCAGCAGCCCGAGCCCTAGGGGAGAGACCCAGTACTTC. It is translated as CASSPSPRGETQYF.

This clone was observed a handful of times. Within the sample, other DNA sequences also encode this same CDR3. The V and J genes are TRBV29-1 and TRBJ1-2; D is undetermined. Germline values: CDR1 SQVTM, CDR2 ANQGSEA. V lost 0 bases and J lost 7, with 6 bases in between. The CDR3 totals 11 residues. This CDR3 reads CSVEDRSGYTF. The CDR3 bases are TGCAGCGTTGAAGATCGGAGTGGCTACACCTTC. Together with reference TRBV29-1 and TRBJ1-2, the CDR3 gives the full variable domain: SAVISQKPSRDICQRGTSLTIQCQVDSQVTMMFWYRQQPGQSLTLIATANQGSEATYESGFVIDKFPISRPNLTFSTLTVSNMSPEDSSIYLCSVEDRSGYTFGSGTRLTVV.

To note about this clone: In the same sample, other DNA sequences code for this CDR3. The CDR3 protein is CSASWANEQFF. The CDR3 nucleotides read TGCAGCGCGTCGTGGGCTAATGAGCAGTTCTTC. The rearrangement uses TRBV29-1 and TRBJ2-1; D is unclear. The CDR3 consists of 11 residues. The V gene's germline CDR1 is SQVTM and CDR2 ANQGSEA. Deletions cut 7 bases from V and 7 bases from J, with 11 bases between.

This clone was seen only a few times. The CDR3 DNA is TGTGCCAGCAGTCAGGGACTAGCGAGGGAGACCCAGTACTTC. Protein sequence: CASSQGLARETQYF. The chain couples TRBV28 to TRBJ2-5; 10 bases match TRBD2. The CDR3 consists of 14 residues. Germline V gene lookup returns CDR1 MDHEN and CDR2 SYDVKM. V was pared by 5 bases and J by 5 bases, with 5 bases of the junction left unmatched. Complete variable domain (other parts from reference TRBV28 and TRBJ2-5): DVKVTQSSRYLVKRTGEKVFLECVQDMDHENMFWYRQDPGLGLRLIYFSYDVKMKEKGDIPEGYSVSREKKERFSLILESASTNQTSMYLCASSQGLARETQYFGPGTRLLVL.

This chain links TRBV6-5 with TRBJ1-2; 8 nucleotides align to TRBD1. This CDR3 contains 15 residues. CDR1 is MNHEY, CDR2 SVGAGI, per germline. The ends lost 5 bases at V and 2 bases at J; junction bases unmatched: 7. As DNA, the CDR3 is TGTGCCAGCAGTCCTATCCGGGACAGGAACTATGGCTACACCTTC. Its translation: CASSPIRDRNYGYTF.

Only a few counts were recorded for this clone. The CDR3 nucleotides read TGTGCCAGCAGTGGTACGGCAACTAATGAAAAACTGTTTTTT. Translating it yields CASSGTATNEKLFF. The gene calls are TRBV25-1 and TRBJ1-4; D not certain. V was shortened by 4 bases and J by 0 bases, with 6 bases between the two germline ends. CDR1 is MGHDK, CDR2 SYGVNS, per germline. The CDR3 extends over 14 amino acids.

V is TRBV4-1 and J is TRBJ1-1; no definite D call. The CDR3 has 16 residues. The V gene lost 0 bases and the J gene lost 4 bases, with 15 bases spanning the gap. From germline, CDR1 is MGHRA and CDR2 YSYEKL. The chain's CDR3 is CASSQDTAGDATEAFF. The CDR3 coding sequence is TGCGCCAGCAGCCAAGACACCGCGGGTGACGCCACTGAAGCTTTCTTT.

CDR3 bases: TGTGCCAGCAGCCAAGATCGAGGAGATACGCAGTATTTT. Its translation is CASSQDRGDTQYF. This chain links TRBV4-2 with TRBJ2-3; D unresolved. The germline CDR1 and CDR2 sequences are LGHNA and YNFKEQ. V lost 0 bases, J lost 5 bases, and 6 bases lay in between. There are 13 residues in the CDR3.